This TCR beta chain originates from a study of identical twins. Study conclusions and caveats: The more abundant beta clonotypes in cord blood had fewer insertions, and memory repertoires did not show this. Out-of-frame beta sequences exhibited a weaker degree of excess twin sharing.

TCRdb re-called the 5' RACE reads through MiXCR, storing one row per CDR3 protein. Counted here are about 340,000 distinct CDR3 sequences, 12% occurring once; the ten biggest clones make up roughly 7%. Germline values: CDR1 MNHEY, CDR2 SVGAGI. The CDR3 spans 13 residues. Between the trimmed V and J ends, which lost 2 bases and 8 bases, there was a span of 10 bases. This clonotype was seen only a few times. What it binds is not known. The sample also formed part of further work on yellow fever vaccine responses in identical twins. From that report: Reported findings indicate that twins' vaccine T cell responses seemed partially convergent, partially personalized.

V and J are TRBV6-5 and TRBJ2-1, with D possibly called TRBD1 or TRBD2 (6 bases each). The clonotype originates from a woman aged 18-30 years in good health. Input material: CD8+ T cells sorted from blood. The CDR3 DNA sequence: TGTGCCAGCAGTTACATCGGGGGCCATGAGCAGTTCTTC. Translating it yields CASSYIGGHEQFF.